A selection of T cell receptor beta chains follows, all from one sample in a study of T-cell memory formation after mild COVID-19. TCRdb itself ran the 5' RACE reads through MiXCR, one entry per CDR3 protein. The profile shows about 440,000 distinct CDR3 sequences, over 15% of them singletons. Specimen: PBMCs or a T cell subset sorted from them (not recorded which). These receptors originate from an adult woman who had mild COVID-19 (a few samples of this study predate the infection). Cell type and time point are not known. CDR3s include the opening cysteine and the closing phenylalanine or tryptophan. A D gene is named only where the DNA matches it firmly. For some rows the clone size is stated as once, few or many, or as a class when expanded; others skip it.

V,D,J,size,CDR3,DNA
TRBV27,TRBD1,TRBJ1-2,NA,CASSTRDSAVEGYTF,TGTGCCAGCAGTACAAGGGACAGCGCAGTGGAGGGCTACACCTTC
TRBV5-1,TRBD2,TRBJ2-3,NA,CASSGGLAGDTQYF,TGCGCCAGCAGCGGCGGACTAGCGGGGGATACGCAGTATTTT
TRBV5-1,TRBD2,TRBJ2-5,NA,CASSLDLAGQETQYF,TGCGCCAGCAGCTTGGATCTAGCGGGGCAAGAGACCCAGTACTTC
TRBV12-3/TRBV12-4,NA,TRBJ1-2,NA,CASSFQGRSYGYTF,TGTGCCAGCAGTTTCCAGGGCAGAAGCTATGGCTACACCTTC
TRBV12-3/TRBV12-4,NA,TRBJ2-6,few,CASSWTFPAGSGANVLTF,TGTGCCAGCAGCTGGACCTTTCCCGCCGGGTCTGGGGCCAACGTCCTGACTTTC
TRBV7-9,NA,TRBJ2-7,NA,CASSLTQLHEQYF,TGTGCCAGCAGCTTAACACAGCTCCACGAGCAGTACTTC
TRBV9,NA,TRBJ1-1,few,CASSGPTGTAFF,TGTGCCAGCAGCGGACCAACCGGGACAGCTTTCTTT
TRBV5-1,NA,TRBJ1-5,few,CASSLDGLNQPQHF,TGCGCCAGCAGCTTGGACGGGCTGAATCAGCCCCAGCATTTT
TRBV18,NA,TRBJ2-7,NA,CASSPIGSSYEQYF,TGTGCCAGCTCACCAATAGGATCGTCCTACGAGCAGTACTTC
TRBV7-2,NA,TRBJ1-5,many,CASTPGGGGQPQHF,TGTGCCAGCACCCCCGGGGGGGGAGGTCAGCCCCAGCATTTT
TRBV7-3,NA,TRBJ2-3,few,CASSPDRSNTDTQYF,TGTGCCAGCAGTCCTGACAGGAGCAACACAGATACGCAGTATTTT
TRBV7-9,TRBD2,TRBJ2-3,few,CASRGRTSGYTDTQYF,TGTGCCAGCAGGGGTAGGACTAGCGGTTACACAGATACGCAGTATTTT
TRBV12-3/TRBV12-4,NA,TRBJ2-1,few,CASSPWRASEQFF,TGTGCCAGCAGTCCCTGGAGGGCCTCGGAGCAGTTCTTC
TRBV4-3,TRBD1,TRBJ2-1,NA,CASSYGTVLDNEQFF,TGCGCCAGCAGCTACGGGACAGTCCTCGACAATGAGCAGTTCTTC
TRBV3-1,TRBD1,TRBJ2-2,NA,CASSQDFLGDRYTGELFF,TGTGCCAGCAGCCAAGATTTTTTGGGGGACAGATACACCGGGGAGCTGTTTTTT
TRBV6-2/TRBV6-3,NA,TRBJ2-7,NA,CASSNPGHGSYEQYF,TGTGCCAGCAGTAACCCAGGACACGGCTCCTACGAGCAGTACTTC
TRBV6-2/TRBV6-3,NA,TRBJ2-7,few,CASRRPPGEQYF,TGTGCCAGCCGGAGGCCCCCGGGCGAGCAGTACTTC
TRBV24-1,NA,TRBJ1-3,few,CATSDPQGNGNTIYF,TGTGCCACCAGTGACCCGCAGGGTAATGGAAACACCATATATTTT
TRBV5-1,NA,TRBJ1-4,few,CASSTGTGWDEKLFF,TGCGCCAGCAGCACCGGAACGGGTTGGGATGAAAAACTGTTTTTT
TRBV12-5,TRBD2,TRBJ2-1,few,CASAEGLAGFVEQFF,TGTGCTAGTGCCGAGGGACTAGCGGGATTTGTTGAGCAGTTCTTC
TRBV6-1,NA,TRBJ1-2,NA,CASSEVAENYGYTF,TGTGCCAGCAGTGAAGTGGCAGAGAACTATGGCTACACCTTC
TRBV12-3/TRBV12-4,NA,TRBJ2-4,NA,CASSTSEVPNIQYF,TGTGCCAGCAGCACCAGCGAGGTACCAAACATTCAGTACTTC
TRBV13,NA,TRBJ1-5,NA,CASSLGPGQGSQPQHF,TGTGCCAGCAGCTTAGGCCCTGGGCAGGGGTCTCAGCCCCAGCATTTT
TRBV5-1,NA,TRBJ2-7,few,CASSLALGGWAPYEQYF,TGCGCCAGCAGCTTGGCCTTGGGGGGCTGGGCACCCTACGAGCAGTACTTC
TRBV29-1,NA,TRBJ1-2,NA,CSVEPGYYGYTF,TGCAGCGTTGAACCCGGCTACTATGGCTACACCTTC
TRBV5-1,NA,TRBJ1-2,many,CASSQRENSGDYGYTF,TGCGCCAGCAGCCAAAGGGAGAACTCGGGAGACTATGGCTACACCTTC
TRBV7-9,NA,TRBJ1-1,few,CATTTKGHPTEAFF,TGTGCCACTACAACAAAGGGTCACCCCACTGAAGCTTTCTTT
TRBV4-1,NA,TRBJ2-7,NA,CASSPRGGGTYEQYF,TGCGCCAGCAGCCCTAGGGGGGGCGGAACCTACGAGCAGTACTTC
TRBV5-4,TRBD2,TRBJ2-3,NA,CASSLGTSGSRDTQYF,TGTGCCAGCAGCCTGGGGACTAGCGGGAGTCGAGATACGCAGTATTTT
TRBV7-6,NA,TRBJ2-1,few,CASSLRMMGPYNEQFF,TGTGCCAGCAGCTTGCGAATGATGGGGCCTTACAATGAGCAGTTCTTC
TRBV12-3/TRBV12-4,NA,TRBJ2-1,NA,CASSLLPGNNEQFF,TGTGCCAGCAGTTTATTGCCGGGGAACAATGAGCAGTTCTTC
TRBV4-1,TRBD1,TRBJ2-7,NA,CASSHRDSGEQYF,TGCGCCAGCAGCCATCGGGACAGTGGGGAGCAGTACTTC
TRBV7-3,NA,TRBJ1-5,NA,CASASIFGNQPQHF,TGTGCCAGCGCGTCGATATTCGGCAATCAGCCCCAGCATTTT
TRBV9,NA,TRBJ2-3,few,CASSPSAGINTDTQYF,TGTGCCAGCAGCCCCTCGGCGGGCATTAACACAGATACGCAGTATTTT
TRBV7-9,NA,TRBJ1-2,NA,CASSLTPRDEGGAFVYGYTF,TGTGCCAGCAGCTTAACCCCGCGGGATGAAGGGGGGGCGTTTGTCTATGGCTACACCTTC
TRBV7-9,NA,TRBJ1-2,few,CASSLYERTNYGYTF,TGTGCCAGCAGCTTATACGAAAGGACTAACTATGGCTACACCTTC
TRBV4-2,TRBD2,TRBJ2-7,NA,CASSRPGLADYEQYF,TGTGCCAGCAGCCGCCCGGGACTAGCGGACTACGAGCAGTACTTC
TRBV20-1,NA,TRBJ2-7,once,CSARDDLRDLYEQYF,TGCAGTGCTAGAGATGACCTCCGGGACCTCTACGAGCAGTACTTC
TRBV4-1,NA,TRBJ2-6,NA,CASSQEMYSGANVLTF,TGCGCCAGCAGCCAAGAGATGTACTCTGGGGCCAACGTCCTGACTTTC
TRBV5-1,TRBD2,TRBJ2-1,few,CASSLSSGSYNEQFF,TGCGCCAGCAGCTTGAGTAGCGGGAGCTACAATGAGCAGTTCTTC
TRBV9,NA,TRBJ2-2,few,CASSVASVGGELFF,TGTGCCAGCAGCGTAGCTAGCGTAGGCGGGGAGCTGTTTTTT
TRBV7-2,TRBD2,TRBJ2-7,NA,CASSLGGGSSYEQYF,TGTGCCAGCAGCTTAGGCGGGGGTAGCTCCTACGAGCAGTACTTC
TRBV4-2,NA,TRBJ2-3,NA,CASSNTGATDTQYF,TGTGCCAGCAGCAACACGGGAGCCACAGATACGCAGTATTTT
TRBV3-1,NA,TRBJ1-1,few,CASSQGPGRRTEAFF,TGTGCCAGCAGCCAAGGCCCAGGCCGGAGGACTGAAGCTTTCTTT
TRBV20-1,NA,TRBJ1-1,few,CSARVFGAGFPYTEAFF,TGCAGTGCTAGAGTATTTGGGGCTGGTTTCCCCTACACTGAAGCTTTCTTT
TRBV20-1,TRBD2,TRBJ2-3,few,CSARVSSGSQGGQYF,TGCAGTGCTAGAGTATCTAGCGGGAGCCAAGGAGGGCAGTATTTT
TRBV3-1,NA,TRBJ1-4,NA,CASSQGRRSATNEKLFF,TGTGCCAGCAGCCAAGGAAGAAGGAGTGCAACTAATGAAAAACTGTTTTTT
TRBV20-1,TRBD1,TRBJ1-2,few,CSAVDRGTSYGYTF,TGCAGTGCAGTCGACAGGGGGACATCCTATGGCTACACCTTC
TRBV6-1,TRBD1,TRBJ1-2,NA,CASSQGGEMSYTF,TGTGCCAGCAGTCAGGGGGGAGAGATGAGCTACACCTTC
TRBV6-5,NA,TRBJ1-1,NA,CASSYSSARWNTEAFF,TGTGCCAGCAGTTACTCGTCGGCACGTTGGAACACTGAAGCTTTCTTT
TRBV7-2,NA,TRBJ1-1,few,CASSSIRDTEAFF,TGTGCCAGCAGTTCTATCAGGGATACTGAAGCTTTCTTT
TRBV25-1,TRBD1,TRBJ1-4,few,CASSDSGGATNEKLFF,TGTGCCAGCAGTGATTCAGGGGGGGCAACTAATGAAAAACTGTTTTTT
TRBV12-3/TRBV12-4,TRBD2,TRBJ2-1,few,CASSLLAGPNEQFF,TGTGCCAGCAGTTTATTAGCGGGCCCGAATGAGCAGTTCTTC
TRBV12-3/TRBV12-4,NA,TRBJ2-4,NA,CASSLGRGNQYF,TGTGCCAGCAGTTTGGGAAGGGGAAACCAGTACTTC
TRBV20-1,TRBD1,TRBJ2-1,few,CSAREDRGLYNEQFF,TGCAGTGCTAGAGAGGACAGGGGGCTGTACAATGAGCAGTTCTTC
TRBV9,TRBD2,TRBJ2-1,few,CASSPVGGAGNRTSGGPYNEQFF,TGTGCCAGCAGCCCAGTGGGAGGAGCGGGGAACCGGACTAGCGGGGGCCCTTACAATGAGCAGTTCTTC
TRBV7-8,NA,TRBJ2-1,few,CASSLIVGGSSYNEQFF,TGTGCCAGCAGCTTAATCGTAGGGGGGAGCTCCTACAATGAGCAGTTCTTC